Here is one T cell receptor beta chain with its context. As handled by the study authors: Counts of nucleated cells, estimated from reference gene primer amplification, were obtained. Generated by immunoSEQ multiplex PCR, the TCRdb table keeps only in-frame clones and is missing some. The V and J calls and clone size are taken from that table; D and trimming were inferred from the DNA. The table lists some 31,000 clones, 92% of them singletons, with 2.4% in the top ten. This specimen belongs to a study of blood T cell repertoires in COVID-19. V was pared by 6 bases and J by 7 bases, with 8 bases of the junction left unmatched. The CDR3 extends over 13 amino acids.

The chain couples TRBV12-3 or TRBV12-4 to TRBJ1-2; 7 bases are shared with TRBD1. The sample consisted of peripheral blood. The origin of this receptor is a man aged 50-60 years with active COVID-19. This chain's CDR3 is CASRPQGSGGYTF. CDR3 nucleotides: TGTGCCAGCAGGCCACAGGGGAGCGGTGGCTACACCTTC.